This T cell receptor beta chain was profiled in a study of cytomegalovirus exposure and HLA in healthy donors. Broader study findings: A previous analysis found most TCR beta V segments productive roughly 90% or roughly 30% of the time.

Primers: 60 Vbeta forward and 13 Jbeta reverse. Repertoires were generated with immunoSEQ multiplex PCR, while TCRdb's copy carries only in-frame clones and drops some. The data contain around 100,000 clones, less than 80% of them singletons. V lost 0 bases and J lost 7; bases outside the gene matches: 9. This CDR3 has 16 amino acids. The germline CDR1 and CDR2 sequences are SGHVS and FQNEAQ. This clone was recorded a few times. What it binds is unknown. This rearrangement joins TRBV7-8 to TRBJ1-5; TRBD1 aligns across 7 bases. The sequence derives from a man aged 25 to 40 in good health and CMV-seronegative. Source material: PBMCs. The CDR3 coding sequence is TGTGCCAGCAGCTTAGCGGGGAGACAGGGTAAGCAGCCCCAGCATTTT. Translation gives CASSLAGRQGKQPQHF.